This entry is about one TCR beta chain. V dropped 2 bases and J dropped 6 bases, with 13 bases sitting between them. In germline, CDR1 is SQVTM, CDR2 ANQGSEA. This CDR3 contains 13 residues. This entry comes from a study of Tregs in tolerant kidney transplant recipients. Using immunoSEQ multiplex PCR, the repertoire was profiled, and TCRdb retains in-frame clones only, with some absent. Of under 100,000 clones listed, about 92% are singletons. This sequence joins TRBV29-1 and TRBJ1-1; D might be TRBD1 (6 bases). Source material: CD8+ T cells from blood. This TCR was sampled from a human donor in good health. The CDR3 bases are TGCAGCGTTGAAATAAGACAGGCGCCTGAAGCTTTCTTT. This sequence encodes CSVEIRQAPEAFF. Using reference TRBV29-1 and TRBJ1-1 for the parts outside the CDR3, the full variable domain is SAVISQKPSRDICQRGTSLTIQCQVDSQVTMMFWYRQQPGQSLTLIATANQGSEATYESGFVIDKFPISRPNLTFSTLTVSNMSPEDSSIYLCSVEIRQAPEAFFGQGTRLTVV.